The present T cell receptor (beta chain) was sequenced within a study of graft-versus-host responses after intestinal transplantation. Across the whole study: Grafts were multivisceral, liver-intestinal, or isolated intestinal. Study-wide points: Patients with graft-donor T cell macrochimerism had high graft-versus-host to host-versus-graft clonal ratios in allografts. GvH clones detected in recipient marrow included some appearing first in ileum or blood.

Only in-frame clones appear in the TCRdb table, and some are missing; sequencing was by immunoSEQ multiplex PCR. The sample holds tens of thousands of clones, more than 85% seen once. As for this clone: No antigen is known for it.

This CDR3 spans 15 amino acids. CDR1 and CDR2 (germline): SGHTA, FQGNSA. Trimming took off 1 base at V and 3 bases at J, with 10 bases between the two ends. The rearrangement links TRBV7-2 to TRBJ2-1; D is undetermined. This clonotype originated in a human donor who received an intestinal transplant. The sample here was unstimulated CD8+ T cells sorted from spleen or lymph node cells, taken before intestinal transplant. CDR3 protein: CASSLDPGNYNEQFF. The CDR3 DNA reads TGTGCCAGCAGCTTAGATCCCGGTAACTACAATGAGCAGTTCTTC.